The table lists the clone carrying this T cell receptor (beta chain) with a few counts. Its cognate antigen is unknown. Germline lookup yields CDR1 PRHDT and CDR2 FYEKMQ (reference sequence). This CDR3 has 14 residues. Trimming took 4 bases from V and 4 from J, leaving 10 bases between them. The data are from a study of OX40 agonist ivuxolimab in advanced cancers. The overall study: Of the patients, three showed partial responses, one with hepatocellular carcinoma and two with cutaneous melanoma. General observations from the study: No determination was made of the antigen specificity of the expanded peripheral T cells.

The repertoire was sequenced with immunoSEQ multiplex PCR; TCRdb's copy has only in-frame clones and lacks some. The sample includes roughly 43,000 clones, 82% seen only once; the top ten take 1.5% to 2%. The V call is TRBV13, the J call TRBJ2-2; D is undetermined. The sequences come from CD4+ or CD8+ T cells sorted from blood, collected in a trial of the OX40 agonist ivuxolimab. This sequence originates from an adult with an advanced solid tumor such as melanoma, head and neck, liver or kidney cancer. CDR3 nucleotides: TGTGCCAGCAGCTCGTACATGGTCACCGGGGAGCTGTTTTTT. It encodes CASSSYMVTGELFF. Drawing the rest from reference TRBV13 and TRBJ2-2, the complete variable domain is AAGVIQSPRHLIKEKRETATLKCYPIPRHDTVYWYQQGPGQDPQFLISFYEKMQSDKGSIPDRFSAQQFSDYHSELNMSSLELGDSALYFCASSSYMVTGELFFGEGSRLTVL.